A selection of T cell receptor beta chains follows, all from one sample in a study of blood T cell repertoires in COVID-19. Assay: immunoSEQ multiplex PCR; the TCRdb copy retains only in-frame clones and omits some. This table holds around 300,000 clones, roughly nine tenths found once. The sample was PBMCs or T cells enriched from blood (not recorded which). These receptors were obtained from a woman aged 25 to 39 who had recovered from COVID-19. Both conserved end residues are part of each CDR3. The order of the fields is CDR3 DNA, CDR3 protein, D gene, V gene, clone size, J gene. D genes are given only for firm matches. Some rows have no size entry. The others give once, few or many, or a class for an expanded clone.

TGTGCCAGCAGCTTAGGAGCAGGGAACTACGAGCAGTACTTC	CASSLGAGNYEQYF	-	TRBV7-6	-	TRBJ2-7
TGCGCCAGCAGCTTGGGAGCAGGCCCACTAGCCAAAAACATTCAGTACTTC	CASSLGAGPLAKNIQYF	-	TRBV5-1	once	TRBJ2-4
TGTGCCAGCAGCTTGTTTGCAGGGAGGTACACTGAAGCTTTCTTT	CASSLFAGRYTEAFF	-	TRBV5-8	-	TRBJ1-1
TGTGCCAGTAGTATTTTGCGCGGAGACACTGAAGCTTTCTTT	CASSILRGDTEAFF	-	TRBV19	-	TRBJ1-1
TGCGCCAGCAGCCACCTTTATGGGACAGGGGATAATTCACCCCTCCACTTT	CASSHLYGTGDNSPLHF	TRBD1	TRBV4-3	-	TRBJ1-6
TGTGCCAGCAGCATCATAGCGGGAGCCCGAGAGACCCAGTACTTC	CASSIIAGARETQYF	TRBD2	TRBV7-8	-	TRBJ2-5
TGTGCCTGGGGACAGGGGGCAGGAGAAGAGACCCAGTACTTC	CAWGQGAGEETQYF	TRBD1	TRBV30	-	TRBJ2-5
TGTGCCAGCAGCCCAAGTACGGGAAACACTGAAGCTTTCTTT	CASSPSTGNTEAFF	-	TRBV27	-	TRBJ1-1
TGTGCCAGCAGTTACGCAGGGACAGGGCTCTCCTACGAGCAGTACTTC	CASSYAGTGLSYEQYF	TRBD1	TRBV6-2/TRBV6-3	-	TRBJ2-7
TGTGCCAGCAGTTCTGACAGGGGAAAAAGGAATGAGCAGTTCTTC	CASSSDRGKRNEQFF	TRBD1	TRBV5-4	-	TRBJ2-1
TGTGCCAGCAGCGAGTCGACAGGAGGTTATGGCTACACCTTC	CASSESTGGYGYTF	-	TRBV9	-	TRBJ1-2
TGCAGCGTCTTAACAGGACAGGGATCCTACGAGCAGTACTTC	CSVLTGQGSYEQYF	TRBD1	TRBV29-1	-	TRBJ2-7
TGCAGCGTTAAGACACTAGCGGGAGGGTTCGGGGAGCTGTTTTTT	CSVKTLAGGFGELFF	TRBD2	TRBV29-1	-	TRBJ2-2
TGTGCCAGCAAGGGGTCAGGACCGCACAATGAGCAGTTCTTC	CASKGSGPHNEQFF	-	TRBV28	-	TRBJ2-1
TGTGCCAGCAGCTTTTTAGCGGGGAATCAGCCCCAGCATTTT	CASSFLAGNQPQHF	-	TRBV5-6	-	TRBJ1-5
TGTGCCAGCAGCTTGTTCGGAGGGGACGAGCAGTACTTC	CASSLFGGDEQYF	-	TRBV5-4	-	TRBJ2-7
TGTGCCAGCACTGGACTAGCGGGAGCCAAAAACATTCAGTACTTC	CASTGLAGAKNIQYF	-	TRBV21-1	-	TRBJ2-4
TGCGCCAGCAGCCAAGAGGGACTCCGAGGGGAGCTGTTTTTT	CASSQEGLRGELFF	-	TRBV4-1	-	TRBJ2-2
TGTGCCAGCAGTGAAGGGTTCCAGGCCCTGTCTATTGGCTACACCTTC	CASSEGFQALSIGYTF	-	TRBV2	-	TRBJ1-2
TGTGCCAGCAGCTCCACAAACATGAACACTGAAGCTTTCTTT	CASSSTNMNTEAFF	-	TRBV7-2	few	TRBJ1-1
TGCAGCGTCTCGGGGGGTACGATGGCTAATGAAAAACTGTTTTTT	CSVSGGTMANEKLFF	-	TRBV29-1	-	TRBJ1-4
TGTGCCAGCAGCCAAGTGTCGTTAGCGACCGACACCGGGGAGCTGTTTTTT	CASSQVSLATDTGELFF	-	TRBV4-2	-	TRBJ2-2
TGTGCCATCAGTGAGTCCTACGCAGGAGGGGGGGGATACGAGCAGTACTTC	CAISESYAGGGGYEQYF	-	TRBV10-3	-	TRBJ2-7
TGTGCCAGTAGTATGGGCGGACAGCGTTTACAGGGCACTGAAGCTTTCTTT	CASSMGGQRLQGTEAFF	-	TRBV19	-	TRBJ1-1
TGTGCCAGCTATGACAGGGGGCAAGGGGAGACCCAGTACTTC	CASYDRGQGETQYF	TRBD1	TRBV27	-	TRBJ2-5
TGTGCCAGCAGCCAAGGAGTATCTGCCGGGGAGCTGTTTTTT	CASSQGVSAGELFF	-	TRBV3-1/TRBV3-2	-	TRBJ2-2
TGCGCCAGCAGCCAAGATCAAGTTAGCGGGAGGTACGAGCAGTACTTC	CASSQDQVSGRYEQYF	TRBD2	TRBV4-1	-	TRBJ2-7
TGCGCCAGCAGCTTGGGACTATACAATGAGCAGTTCTTC	CASSLGLYNEQFF	-	TRBV5-1	-	TRBJ2-1
TGTGCCAGCAGCTTACGGACTAGCGGGTCTCTAACCGGGGAGCTGTTTTTT	CASSLRTSGSLTGELFF	TRBD2	TRBV7-8	once	TRBJ2-2
TGTGCCAGCATCCGGGACACAGATACGCAGTATTTT	CASIRDTDTQYF	-	TRBV12-3/TRBV12-4	-	TRBJ2-3
TGTGCCAGCAGCACTCGTGGGACACTGGAAAAACTGTTTTTT	CASSTRGTLEKLFF	-	TRBV5-4	-	TRBJ1-4
TGTGCCAGCAGTTTAATCAGGGTCAATCAGCCCCAGCATTTT	CASSLIRVNQPQHF	-	TRBV28	-	TRBJ1-5
TGCAGCGTTGTTCGGACAGAAGACACTGAAGCTTTCTTT	CSVVRTEDTEAFF	-	TRBV29-1	-	TRBJ1-1
TGCGCCAGCAGCTTTATCACTGAAGCTTTCTTT	CASSFITEAFF	-	TRBV5-1	-	TRBJ1-1
TGTGCCAGCAGCGTGGACAGTAGGAGTGAAGCTTTCTTT	CASSVDSRSEAFF	-	TRBV9	-	TRBJ1-1
TGTGCCAGCAGCCAAGGCAGGACTAGCCGGAAACCCTACGAGCAGTACTTC	CASSQGRTSRKPYEQYF	TRBD2	TRBV14	-	TRBJ2-7
TGTGCCAGCAGTCGCAGTACAGGGGCCACTGAAGCTTTCTTT	CASSRSTGATEAFF	TRBD1	TRBV6-5	-	TRBJ1-1
TGCGCCAGCACCGAGAACCTAGCGGGAGGCGTCACCGGGGAGCTGTTTTTT	CASTENLAGGVTGELFF	TRBD2	TRBV10-2	-	TRBJ2-2
TGTGCCAGTAGTCCGCCGACAGGGGAGAACACTGAAGCTTTCTTT	CASSPPTGENTEAFF	TRBD1	TRBV19	once	TRBJ1-1
TGCGCCAGCGAACAGACGGGGGGCGGTTACACTGAAGCTTTCTTT	CASEQTGGGYTEAFF	-	TRBV5-1	few	TRBJ1-1
TGTGCCAGCCGGGCGGGCAACTCCTACAATGAGCAGTTCTTC	CASRAGNSYNEQFF	-	TRBV18	-	TRBJ2-1
TGTGCCAGCAGCGGAGTTCCCCAAGAGACCCAGTACTTC	CASSGVPQETQYF	-	TRBV7-3	-	TRBJ2-5
TGCGCCAGCAGCTCTCAGGGGGCGTGGGGCTACACCTTC	CASSSQGAWGYTF	TRBD1	TRBV5-1	-	TRBJ1-2
TGTGCCAGCAGTTGGGGGGGTGGCAATCAGCCCCAGCATTTT	CASSWGGGNQPQHF	-	TRBV11-2	-	TRBJ1-5
TGCGCCAGCAGCCAATTGGGTCTAGCGGGAGGGCCGGGCACCGGGGAGCTGTTTTTT	CASSQLGLAGGPGTGELFF	TRBD2	TRBV4-1	-	TRBJ2-2
TGCGCCAGCAGCTTGGATGGGACAGTTGCAACTAATGAAAAACTGTTTTTT	CASSLDGTVATNEKLFF	TRBD1	TRBV5-1	-	TRBJ1-4
TGTGCCATCAGTGAAGGGGGCGACTATGGCTACACCTTC	CAISEGGDYGYTF	TRBD1	TRBV10-3	-	TRBJ1-2
TGTGCCAGCAGCCCTTGGACAGGTTCCGCCTACGAGCAGTACTTC	CASSPWTGSAYEQYF	TRBD1	TRBV5-4	-	TRBJ2-7
TGTGCCAGCGGCGGGAGCGGCACAGATACGCAGTATTTT	CASGGSGTDTQYF	TRBD2	TRBV12-3/TRBV12-4	-	TRBJ2-3
TGTGCCAGCAGCAAAGTGCGGAGCGGGAGGGCCTACGAGCAGTACTTC	CASSKVRSGRAYEQYF	-	TRBV21-1	-	TRBJ2-7
TGTGCCAGCAGCCAAGCTAGCGGTTATAGCACAGATACGCAGTATTTT	CASSQASGYSTDTQYF	TRBD2	TRBV3-1/TRBV3-2	-	TRBJ2-3
TGTGCCATCAGTGAGTCGTTGGCAGGGAAGCAGTTCTTC	CAISESLAGKQFF	-	TRBV10-3	-	TRBJ2-1
TGTGCCACGGAAAGAGAGGGATCTGGGGCCAACGTCCTGACTTTC	CATEREGSGANVLTF	-	TRBV6-5	-	TRBJ2-6
TGTGCCAGCAGTTACTTAGTGGGCTCGAACACCGGGGAGCTGTTTTTT	CASSYLVGSNTGELFF	-	TRBV6-5	-	TRBJ2-2